This T cell receptor beta chain was obtained from a study of cytomegalovirus exposure and HLA in healthy donors. General study findings and limits: Researchers had no immune exposure information except CMV serostatus available. In a later analysis, a missense DCLRE1C variant was linked to TCR beta V- and J-gene trimming. Reports credit the classifier with highly specific, highly sensitive diagnosis of cytomegalovirus status. In a later analysis, donors in an Asian-associated ancestry cluster reportedly had fewer N-insertions in productive TCRs than the cohort mean.

With respect to this clone: Its antigen is currently unknown.

The PCR contained 60 Vbeta and 13 Jbeta primers. Using immunoSEQ multiplex PCR, the repertoire was profiled, and TCRdb retains in-frame clones only, with some absent. The data contain fewer than 200,000 clones, approximately 77% of them singletons. The V gene's germline CDR1 is SGHNT and CDR2 YYREEE (reference sequence). Unmatched junction bases numbered 8, after V lost 5 bases and J lost 4 bases. The CDR3 totals 15 residues. The sequence was collected from a man in his thirties or forties in good health and CMV-seropositive. The gene calls are TRBV5-4 and TRBJ2-2; TRBD1 aligns across 7 bases. Sequencing was performed on PBMCs. Here the CDR3 reads CASRPDRAGTGELFF. Written as DNA, the CDR3 is TGTGCCAGCAGACCAGACAGGGCGGGCACCGGGGAGCTGTTTTTT.